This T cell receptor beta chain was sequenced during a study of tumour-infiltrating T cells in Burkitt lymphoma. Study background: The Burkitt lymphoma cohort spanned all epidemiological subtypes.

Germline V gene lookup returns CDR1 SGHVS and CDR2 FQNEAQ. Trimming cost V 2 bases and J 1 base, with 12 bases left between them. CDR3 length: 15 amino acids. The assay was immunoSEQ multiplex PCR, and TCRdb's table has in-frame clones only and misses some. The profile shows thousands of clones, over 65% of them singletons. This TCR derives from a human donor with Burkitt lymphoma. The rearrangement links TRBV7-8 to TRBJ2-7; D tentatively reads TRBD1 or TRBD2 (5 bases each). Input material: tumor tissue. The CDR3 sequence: CASSLFQGPSYEQYF. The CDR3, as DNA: TGTGCCAGCAGCTTATTCCAGGGACCGTCCTACGAGCAGTACTTC.